The 26 T cell receptor beta chains below come from one sample, sequenced in a study of cytomegalovirus exposure and HLA in healthy donors. PCR amplification relied on 60 Vbeta primers (plus 13 Jbeta primers). TCRdb's copy holds only in-frame clones and misses some; the assay was immunoSEQ multiplex PCR. The sample carries roughly 140,000 clones, roughly 80% recorded once. Sequencing was performed on PBMCs. Receptors were obtained from a male donor in good health and CMV-seronegative.

This chain uses TRBV7-8 with TRBJ2-5; 8 nucleotides match TRBD1. The J call is uncertain, as TRBJ2-7 better fits the DNA end. Germline lookup yields CDR1 SGHVS and CDR2 FQNEAQ. This CDR3 region has 14 residues. The CDR3 is CASTDGQGPYEQYF. CDR3 nucleotide sequence: TGTGCCAGCACCGACGGACAGGGCCCCTACGAGCAGTACTTC.

This chain joins TRBV5-1 and TRBJ2-3, with 9 nucleotides matching TRBD1. Germline V lookup: CDR1 SGHRS, CDR2 YFSETQ. The CDR3 runs 14 residues. After removal of 3 bases from V and 4 bases from J, the junction contained 3 bases not matched to a gene. The chain's CDR3 is CASSSRTGADTQYF. CDR3 bases: TGCGCCAGCAGCTCGCGGACAGGGGCAGATACGCAGTATTTT.

The gene calls are TRBV6-1 and TRBJ1-5; D is perhaps TRBD1 (5 bases). CDR1 MNHNS and CDR2 SASEGT come from the germline V gene. The CDR3 length is 13 residues. Trimming cost V 4 bases and J 6 bases, with 10 bases left between them. CDR3 protein: CASSGQGSQPQHF. The CDR3 DNA reads as TGTGCCAGCAGTGGGCAGGGCAGTCAGCCCCAGCATTTT.

The chain carries TRBV5-4 and TRBJ2-2, with unresolved D. V dropped 4 bases and J dropped 1 base, with 8 bases sitting between them. This CDR3 is 14 amino acids long. CDR1 and CDR2 (germline): SGHNT, YYREEE (reference sequence). The CDR3 protein is CASSPDWNTGELFF. The CDR3 DNA follows: TGTGCCAGCAGCCCCGACTGGAACACCGGGGAGCTGTTTTTT.

The chain uses TRBV11-3 and TRBJ1-1; D may be TRBD1 (5 bases). V was trimmed by 1 base and J by 7 bases, leaving 22 bases between them. CDR3 length: 17 residues. Germline V lookup: CDR1 SGHNT, CDR2 YENEEA. As DNA, the CDR3 is TGTGCCAGCAGCTTAGGGGGGGAACGCTTGTTGATCGATGAAGCTTTCTTT. It encodes CASSLGGERLLIDEAFF. The entire variable domain, with the rest obtained from reference TRBV11-3 and TRBJ1-1, is as follows: EAGVVQSPRYKIIEKKQPVAFWCNPISGHNTLYWYLQNLGQGPELLIRYENEEAVDDSQLPKDRFSAERLKGVDSTLKIQPAELGDSAVYLCASSLGGERLLIDEAFFGQGTRLTVV.

As regards this clone: The same CDR3 can be traced to other DNA sequences in this sample. The V call is TRBV5-1, the J call TRBJ1-5, with D possibly TRBD1 on 6 matching bases. CDR1 and CDR2 from the germline V gene are SGHRS and YFSETQ. The V end lost 2 bases, the J end lost 4 bases, and 7 bases lay between the germline ends. The CDR3 length is 13 residues. CDR3 amino acids: CASSLTGNQPQHF. The CDR3 DNA sequence: TGCGCCAGCAGCTTAACAGGGAATCAGCCCCAGCATTTT. The variable domain in full, with the rest retrieved from reference TRBV5-1 and TRBJ1-5, is KAGVTQTPRYLIKTRGQQVTLSCSPISGHRSVSWYQQTPGQGLQFLFEYFSETQRNKGNFPGRFSGRQFSNSRSEMNVSTLELGDSALYLCASSLTGNQPQHFGDGTRLSIL.

This chain uses TRBV7-3 with TRBJ2-7, with TRBD2 matching 9 bases. Germline assignment: CDR1 SGHTA and CDR2 FQGTGA. CDR3 length: 16 residues. Trimming removed 5 bases from V and 4 bases from J; junction bases left unmatched: 12. CDR3 DNA: TGTGCCAGCAGCCTATATGGCGGGAGGGCCGTGTACGAGCAGTACTTC. It encodes CASSLYGGRAVYEQYF.

V and J are TRBV7-3 and TRBJ2-3; the match to TRBD2 covers 7 bases. This CDR3 contains 14 residues. Germline CDR1 is SGHTA and CDR2 is FQGTGA. V lost 1 base and J lost 5; bases outside the gene matches: 3. The CDR3 DNA reads TGTGCCAGCAGCTTAAGCGGGAGCGGAGATACGCAGTATTTT. This codes for CASSLSGSGDTQYF. The full variable domain, its missing parts supplied by reference TRBV7-3 and TRBJ2-3, is GAGVSQTPSNKVTEKGKYVELRCDPISGHTALYWYRQSLGQGPEFLIYFQGTGAADDSGLPNDRFFAVRPEGSVSTLKIQRTERGDSAVYLCASSLSGSGDTQYFGPGTRLTVL.

CDR3 coding DNA: TGTGCCAGCAGTCGAACCGACAGGGCCCGGGCTTTCTTT. As protein: CASSRTDRARAFF. The chain combines TRBV7-3 with TRBJ1-1, with TRBD1 matching 7 bases. Germline V gives CDR1 SGHTA, CDR2 FQGTGA. Trimming cost V 6 bases and J 11 bases; bases outside gene matches: 12. This CDR3 contains 13 residues. Looking up the rest from reference TRBV7-3 and TRBJ1-1 gives the full variable domain: GAGVSQTPSNKVTEKGKYVELRCDPISGHTALYWYRQSLGQGPEFLIYFQGTGAADDSGLPNDRFFAVRPEGSVSTLKIQRTERGDSAVYLCASSRTDRARAFFGQGTRLTVV.

V usage is TRBV5-4 and J usage is TRBJ2-5; 14 nucleotides match TRBD2. The DNA end lines up better with TRBJ2-7; the J call may be wrong. CDR1 is SGHNT and CDR2 is YYREEE in the germline V gene (reference sequence). The CDR3 contains 16 residues. DNA of the CDR3: TGTGCCAGCAGCGTCGGACTAGCGGGAGGACCATACGAGCAGTACTTC. Translating gives CASSVGLAGGPYEQYF.

The chain joins TRBV6-4 to TRBJ1-1; D not resolved. Trimming removed 5 bases at V and 1 base at J, with 11 bases between. The CDR3 has 14 residues. CDR1 is MRHNA, CDR2 SNTAGT, per germline. The CDR3 nucleotides read TGTGCCAGCAGTACAACCCTTCAGAACACTGAAGCTTTCTTT. It codes for CASSTTLQNTEAFF.

Notes on this clone: Germline is not matched at one junction end, which may reflect a read error. The rearrangement joins TRBV28 to TRBJ1-2; a weak D match, TRBD1 (6 bases). The CDR3 runs 15 residues. The germline CDR1 and CDR2 sequences are MDHEN and SYDVKM. The chain's CDR3 is CASTLSDRLGYGYTF. In DNA, the CDR3 is TGTGCCAGCACTTTATCCGACAGGCTAGGCTATGGCTACACCTTC.

This chain links TRBV28 with TRBJ2-3, with TRBD1 matching 10 bases. Germline V gives CDR1 MDHEN, CDR2 SYDVKM. V lost 11 bases and J lost 2; bases outside the gene matches: 10. There are 15 residues in the CDR3. CDR3 amino acids: CASAPGQGFTDTQYF. In nucleotides, the CDR3 is TGTGCCTCAGCTCCGGGACAGGGGTTCACAGATACGCAGTATTTT. Combining the CDR3 with reference TRBV28 and TRBJ2-3 gives the whole variable domain DVKVTQSSRYLVKRTGEKVFLECVQDMDHENMFWYRQDPGLGLRLIYFSYDVKMKEKGDIPEGYSVSREKKERFSLILESASTNQTSMYLCASAPGQGFTDTQYFGPGTRLTVL.

This clone was detected once. J is TRBJ1-4 and V is TRBV7-9, with 7 bases identical to TRBD1. The trim removed 5 bases at V and 1 base at J, leaving 4 bases unmatched. The length of the CDR3 is 15 residues. Germline V gene lookup returns CDR1 SEHNR and CDR2 FQNEAQ (reference sequence). The CDR3 nucleotides read TGTGCCAGCAGCCCACAGGGGCAAACTAATGAAAAACTGTTTTTT. Residues: CASSPQGQTNEKLFF.

V usage is TRBV4-2 and J usage is TRBJ2-5; a possible D gene is TRBD2 (6 bases). CDR3 length equals 13 residues. The germline V gene has CDR1 LGHNA and CDR2 YNFKEQ. The V end lost 4 bases, the J end lost 1 base, and 7 bases lay between the germline ends. The CDR3 reads CASSPGLQETQYF. The DNA of the CDR3 is TGTGCCAGCAGCCCGGGACTCCAAGAGACCCAGTACTTC.

The rearrangement links TRBV25-1 to TRBJ1-3; D might be TRBD1 (6 bases). V was pared by 1 base and J by 1 base, with 11 bases between. The CDR3 is 16 amino acids. CDR1 MGHDK and CDR2 SYGVNS come from the germline V gene. CDR3 nucleotides: TGTGCCAGCAGTGAATCTATAGGGGGATCTGGAAACACCATATATTTT. This codes for CASSESIGGSGNTIYF.

As to this clone: The same CDR3 is also encoded by other DNA sequences in this sample. This chain's CDR3 is CASSPRGISYEQYF. As DNA, the CDR3 is TGTGCCAGCAGCCCCCGCGGGATCTCCTACGAGCAGTACTTC. J is TRBJ2-7 and V is TRBV7-6, with D tentatively TRBD2 (6 bases). V was trimmed by 5 bases and J by 0 bases, leaving 11 bases between them. The CDR3 sequence is 14 residues long. Germline V gene sequence: CDR1 SGHVS, CDR2 FNYEAQ.

This clone came up a few times. The chain joins TRBV5-1 to TRBJ2-7, with D perhaps TRBD1 (5 bases). The germline gives CDR1 SGHRS, CDR2 YFSETQ. CDR3 length: 15 residues. With 0 bases removed from V and 0 bases from J, the gap between germline ends came to 10 bases. CDR3 amino acids: CASSLADTISYEQYF. For the CDR3, the DNA is TGCGCCAGCAGCTTGGCGGACACAATCTCCTACGAGCAGTACTTC.

Here the CDR3 reads CASSPQGIRETQYF. The CDR3, as DNA: TGTGCCAGCAGTCCCCAGGGTATCCGGGAGACCCAGTACTTC. The rearrangement uses TRBV27 and TRBJ2-5; the D gene is possibly TRBD1 (5 bases). V shed 5 bases and J shed 5 bases, with 15 bases lying between them. CDR1 MNHEY and CDR2 SMNVEV come from the germline V gene (reference sequence). The CDR3 runs to 14 residues.

V usage is TRBV2 and J usage is TRBJ1-6; D is possibly TRBD1 (6 bases). The CDR3 totals 13 residues. The V end lost 7 bases, the J end lost 6 bases, and 10 bases lay between the germline ends. Per the germline V gene, CDR1 is SNHLY and CDR2 is FYNNEI. The CDR3 bases are TGTGCCAGCAAATCCAGGGGTAATTCACCCCTCCACTTT. This encodes CASKSRGNSPLHF.

CDR3: CASSLARVQETQYF. DNA for the CDR3: TGTGCCAGCAGCTTAGCGCGGGTACAAGAGACCCAGTACTTC. V usage is TRBV7-2 and J usage is TRBJ2-5; a possible D gene is TRBD2 (5 bases). This CDR3 spans 14 amino acids. Germline CDR1 SGHTA, CDR2 FQGNSA. Trimming took 0 bases from V and 2 from J, leaving 7 bases between them.

The genes are TRBV13 and TRBJ1-1, with 8 bases identical to TRBD1. The trim removed 8 bases at V and 1 base at J, leaving 6 bases unmatched. This CDR3 comprises 14 residues. Germline V gene data show CDR1 as PRHDT and CDR2 as FYEKMQ (reference sequence). CDR3 loop: CASREQGGNTEAFF. The CDR3 DNA reads TGTGCCAGCCGGGAACAGGGGGGGAACACTGAAGCTTTCTTT. The full variable domain, in which reference TRBV13 and TRBJ1-1 provide the parts outside the CDR3, is AAGVIQSPRHLIKEKRETATLKCYPIPRHDTVYWYQQGPGQDPQFLISFYEKMQSDKGSIPDRFSAQQFSDYHSELNMSSLELGDSALYFCASREQGGNTEAFFGQGTRLTVV.

This clone appeared once. The chain is built from TRBV2 and TRBJ2-7, with TRBD1 as a possible D gene (5 bases). CDR3 length equals 16 residues. Germline CDR1 SNHLY, CDR2 FYNNEI. Trimming stripped 4 bases from V and 2 bases from J, with 18 bases between. The CDR3 DNA is TGTGCCAGCAGTGTGTCAAGGGGCGGAACCCCCTACGAGCAGTACTTC. It specifies CASSVSRGGTPYEQYF.

This chain links TRBV7-9 with TRBJ1-2; D is unclear. The CDR3 runs 14 residues. The germline CDR1 and CDR2 sequences are SEHNR and FQNEAQ (reference sequence). V gave up 5 bases and J gave up 2 bases, with 12 bases separating them. The CDR3 sequence is CASSKLTKNYGYTF. The CDR3 coding sequence is TGTGCCAGCAGCAAATTGACAAAGAACTATGGCTACACCTTC.

In its sample, this clone is medium-sized. V usage is TRBV4-3 and J usage is TRBJ2-6; perhaps TRBD1 as D (6 bases). Germline CDR1 LGHNA, CDR2 YSLEER. The CDR3 totals 16 residues. With 3 bases removed from V and 1 base from J, the gap between germline ends came to 10 bases. This CDR3 reads CASSQETGSGANVLTF. CDR3 DNA sequence: TGCGCCAGCAGCCAGGAGACAGGTTCTGGGGCCAACGTCCTGACTTTC.

The chain uses TRBV6-5 and TRBJ2-7, with 8 bases that match TRBD1. Germline V lookup: CDR1 MNHEY, CDR2 SVGAGI. The CDR3 is made up of 14 amino acids. J was trimmed by 2 bases and V by 5 bases; bases with no gene match: 5. The CDR3 nucleotides read TGTGCCAGCAGTCACCGGGACAGGCCCTACGAGCAGTACTTC. It encodes CASSHRDRPYEQYF.